This T cell receptor beta chain was recovered during a study of cytomegalovirus exposure and HLA in healthy donors. The study's findings and limits: In an earlier analysis, productive rearrangement rates for most beta V segments clustered near 87% or 30%. For most subjects, TCR beta sequences were reported to predict HLA-A and HLA-B alleles with accuracy.

About this clone: Its antigen remains unidentified.

CDR1 MNHNY and CDR2 SVGAGI come from the germline V gene (reference sequence). The CDR3 is 16 amino acids. V lost 6 bases and J 4 bases, leaving 22 bases between the germline ends. Each of the donors was a healthy bone marrow donor. 13 Jbeta primers and 60 Vbeta primers were used for the PCR. The protocol was immunoSEQ multiplex PCR, while the TCRdb copy is restricted to in-frame clones and leaves out a portion. This sample contains 68,000 or so clones. The sample comprised PBMCs. This clonotype was sampled from a boy between 10 and 17 years old in good health and CMV-seronegative. This rearrangement joins TRBV6-6 to TRBJ2-7, with D maybe TRBD1 (7 bases). The CDR3 sequence: CASRGGLAGGTYEQYF. The CDR3 DNA sequence: TGTGCCAGCAGGGGGGGTCTAGCAGGGGGAACTTACGAGCAGTACTTC.